The 8 T cell receptor beta chains below all came from one sample that was sequenced in a study of shared clonotypes between healthy human individuals. Using immunoSEQ multiplex PCR, the repertoire was profiled, and TCRdb retains in-frame clones only, with some absent. Among hundreds of thousands of clones listed, approximately 96% were seen once. CD45RO-negative, CCR7-positively selected cells formed the naive CD8 fraction, excluding terminally differentiated effector memory CD45RA+ cells. Sequencing was done on a sample of naive CD8+ T cells sorted from blood. These receptors all stem from a woman younger than 45 in good health.

The V and J genes are TRBV11-2 and TRBJ1-2; the D gene is possibly TRBD1 (5 bases). There are 17 residues in the CDR3. CDR1 is SGHAT, CDR2 FQNNGV, per germline. Trimming removed 1 base at V and 5 bases at J, with 20 bases between. CDR3 sequence: CASSLGGSLYRRYGYTF. The CDR3, as DNA: TGTGCCAGCAGCTTAGGAGGTAGCCTCTACAGGAGGTATGGCTACACCTTC.

This clone appeared a single time. The chain combines TRBV5-6 with TRBJ2-3; TRBD2 matches 7 bases. Germline CDR1 is SGHDT and CDR2 is YYEEEE. V trimming: 3 bases; J trimming: 0 bases; junction bases outside the gene matches: 4. The length of the CDR3 is 15 residues. CDR3 amino acids: CASSWGGYSTDTQYF. The CDR3 DNA follows: TGTGCCAGCAGCTGGGGAGGGTATAGCACAGATACGCAGTATTTT.

The gene calls are TRBV14 and TRBJ1-5, with a tentative D call TRBD1 (5 bases). The CDR3 runs 15 residues. Germline-derived CDR1 and CDR2 are SGHDN and FVKESK. The V end lost 3 bases, the J end lost 0 bases, and 9 bases lay between the germline ends. CDR3 nucleotides: TGTGCCAGCAGCCAGGGACCGGCTAGCAATCAGCCCCAGCATTTT. It encodes CASSQGPASNQPQHF.

The rearrangement links TRBV27 to TRBJ2-7; D is uncertain. Trimming stripped 1 base from V and 2 bases from J, with 9 bases between. CDR3 length equals 14 residues. The germline V gene encodes CDR1 MNHEY and CDR2 SMNVEV (reference sequence). This chain's CDR3 is CASSLFIDAYEQYF. CDR3 nucleotide sequence: TGTGCCAGCAGTTTATTCATTGATGCCTACGAGCAGTACTTC.

DNA for the CDR3: TGTGCCAGCAGGCCTAGCTACACCGGGGAGCTGTTTTTT. The encoded protein is CASRPSYTGELFF. The rearrangement joins TRBV2 to TRBJ2-2; D is possibly TRBD2 (5 bases). The CDR3 is 13 amino acids. From germline, CDR1 is SNHLY and CDR2 FYNNEI. The V end was cut by 6 bases, the J end by 3 bases, with 8 bases between.

V and J are TRBV13 and TRBJ1-1, with D perhaps matching TRBD1 (5 bases). Germline V lookup: CDR1 PRHDT, CDR2 FYEKMQ (reference sequence). Trimming pared 7 bases from V and 10 bases from J, leaving 19 bases between. The CDR3 is made up of 13 amino acids. CDR3 sequence reads: CASTGAGETRAFF. CDR3 coding DNA: TGTGCCAGCACCGGGGCGGGAGAGACTCGAGCTTTCTTT.

The CDR3 region is CASSLSRDNSYEQYF. The CDR3, as DNA: TGTGCCAGCAGTTTATCCCGGGACAACTCCTACGAGCAGTACTTC. The rearrangement links TRBV28 to TRBJ2-7; TRBD1 is a possible D gene (6 bases). Germline loops: CDR1 MDHEN, CDR2 SYDVKM. This CDR3 has 15 residues. The ends were cut back, 1 base at V and 0 bases at J, with 10 bases in the middle.

This chain connects TRBV27 to TRBJ2-7; D is unclear. This CDR3 comprises 14 residues. Germline CDR1 and CDR2: MNHEY and SMNVEV (reference sequence). Trimming stripped 2 bases from V and 0 bases from J, with 8 bases between. CDR3 nucleotide sequence: TGTGCCAGCAGTTTAGGGGATACCTCCTACGAGCAGTACTTC. Its translation: CASSLGDTSYEQYF.